This TCR beta chain was retrieved from a study of identical twins (dated by TCRdb to about 2016). Regarding the study in general: The study deep-sequenced TCR alpha and beta repertoires from monozygotic twins, unrelated adults of various ages and cord blood to test whether fetal clonotypes persist. To rule out contamination, the twin experiments were replicated at different times with different library preparation protocols.

CDR1 and CDR2 are read off the germline V gene (reference sequence) as SEHNR and FQNEAQ. Inclusive of the bounding cysteine and phenylalanine, the CDR3 is 13 residues long. The sequence is cut down to CDR3 DNA, 39 bases in frame from base 1. V is pared back by 8 bases and J by 7 bases, with 17 bases lying between the germline termini. Overall study outcomes, separate from this receptor: Abundant cord blood beta clonotypes carried fewer insertions; young adult naive repertoires showed a weaker similar trend, while memory repertoires showed none. In monozygotic twins, recombination models systematically underestimated out-of-frame TCR alpha sharing, but the models matched the sharing seen between unrelated individuals. Because the same donors could not be followed over many years, conclusions were based on cross-sectional statistical analysis. A weaker excess of twin sharing was found in beta out-of-frame sequences because the signal-to-noise ratio was lowered by fewer shared sequences. Invariant T cells such as MAIT and iNKT could partly confound zero-insertion analyses, though diverse VJ usage argued against this for most clonotypes. Out-of-frame TCR alpha sequences shared between twins showed an excess of low generation-probability sequences compared with coincidental sharing between unrelated individuals.

All donors were healthy Caucasians. A note on this clonotype: Its antigen specificity is not known. No much larger clone exists at a distance of one base, and base qualities are not known.

Libraries were constructed by 5' RACE. The data were produced on an Illumina HiSeq 2000. A universal primer binding site was added through template switching, and the final cDNA carried a unique molecular identifier so that TCR cDNA molecules could be counted accurately. Specific primers in the conserved constant-segment region were used to synthesize first-strand cDNA for the TCR alpha and beta chains. To control for contamination, each cDNA library was double barcoded with a SMART-Mk sample barcode plus Illumina barcodes. TruSeq adapter sequences and Illumina sample barcodes were added in two successive PCR steps. The Illumina HiSeq platform was used with custom primers to sequence TCR alpha and beta cDNA libraries. The original methods were these. Raw reads were processed with MiGEC to extract unique molecular identifiers, and MiXCR was used to determine CDR3 positions. Recombination models were inferred per individual with the repgenHMM and IGoR tools using an EM algorithm. Shared clonotypes were analyzed with the tcR package in R, and sharing was normalized by the product of cloneset sizes. Out-of-frame nonproductive sequences were analyzed to study raw recombination free of thymic and clonal selection effects. TCRdb reworked the public reads: Q25 trimming with fastp, MiXCR clone assembly, productive beta chains retained. Rows matching on CDR3 protein sequence are summarized as one entry with the most common DNA and genes. The V and J calls and clone size are TCRdb's, not the authors'. The sample records some 1,600,000 distinct CDR3 sequences, about 31% of which are singletons. Over 0.25% of the sample goes to the ten largest clones.

The sample was cord blood. The chain links TRBV7-9 with TRBJ1-1; the best D guess is TRBD1, with 5 bases matching. The sequence derives from a newborn girl in good health. CDR3 loop: CASRWQGKGEAFF. The DNA sequence follows: TGTGCCAGCCGCTGGCAGGGAAAGGGTGAAGCTTTCTTT. The full variable domain, with segments outside the CDR3 supplied by the reference TRBV7-9 and TRBJ1-1 proteins, appears as DTGVSQNPRHKITKRGQNVTFRCDPISEHNRLYWYRQTLGQGPEFLTYFQNEAQLEKSRLLSDRFSAERPKGSFSTLEIQRTEQGDSAMYLCASRWQGKGEAFFGQGTRLTVV.